Below, one T cell receptor beta chain is given with its context. The target antigen is unknown. Separate from the approximately 600-subject first cohort was the approximately 120-subject validation cohort, to which the donors belonged. Sequencing was performed with immunoSEQ multiplex PCR; in TCRdb, only in-frame clones are kept and a portion is missing. This sample has 280,000 or so clones, with approximately 88% found just once. The entry originates in a study of cytomegalovirus exposure and HLA in healthy donors. Regarding the study as a whole: Using the classifier, cytomegalovirus status was reportedly diagnosed with high specificity and sensitivity.

Germline-derived CDR1 and CDR2 are LNHDA and SQIVND (reference sequence). The J segment lost 5 bases and the V segment lost 1 base, leaving 1 base of the junction unmatched. This CDR3 has 15 residues. The V and J genes are TRBV19 and TRBJ1-6; 8 bases map to TRBD1. This TCR came from a woman aged 18 to 35 in good health and CMV-seronegative. Source material: PBMCs. The CDR3 spells CASSIAGGNNSPLHF. The CDR3 DNA is TGTGCCAGTAGTATAGCAGGGGGCAATAATTCACCCCTCCACTTT.